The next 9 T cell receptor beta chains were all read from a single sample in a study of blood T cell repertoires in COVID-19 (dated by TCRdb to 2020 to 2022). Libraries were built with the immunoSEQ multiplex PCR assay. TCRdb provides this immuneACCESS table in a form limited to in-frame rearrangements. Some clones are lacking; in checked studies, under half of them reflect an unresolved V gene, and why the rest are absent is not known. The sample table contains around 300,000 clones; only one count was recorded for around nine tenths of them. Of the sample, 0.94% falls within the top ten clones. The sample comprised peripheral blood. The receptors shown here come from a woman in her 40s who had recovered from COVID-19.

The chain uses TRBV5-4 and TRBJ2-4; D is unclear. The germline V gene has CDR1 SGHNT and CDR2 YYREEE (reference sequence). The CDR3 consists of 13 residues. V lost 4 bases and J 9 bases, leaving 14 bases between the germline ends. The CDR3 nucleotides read TGTGCCAGCAGCGTGGACCACAATGGCATTCAGTACTTC. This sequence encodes CASSVDHNGIQYF.

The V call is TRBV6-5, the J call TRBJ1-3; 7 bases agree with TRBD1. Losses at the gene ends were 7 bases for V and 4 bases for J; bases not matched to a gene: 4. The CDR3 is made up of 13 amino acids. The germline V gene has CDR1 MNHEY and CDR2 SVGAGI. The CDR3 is CASKWGQGNTIYF. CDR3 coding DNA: TGTGCCAGCAAGTGGGGACAGGGAAACACCATATATTTT.

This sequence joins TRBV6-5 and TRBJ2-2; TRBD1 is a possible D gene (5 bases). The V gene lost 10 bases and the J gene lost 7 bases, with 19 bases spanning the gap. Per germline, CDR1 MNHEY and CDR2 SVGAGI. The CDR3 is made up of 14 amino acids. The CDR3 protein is CATVGPYSLGELFF. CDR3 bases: TGTGCCACCGTGGGGCCTTATAGCCTCGGGGAGCTGTTTTTT.

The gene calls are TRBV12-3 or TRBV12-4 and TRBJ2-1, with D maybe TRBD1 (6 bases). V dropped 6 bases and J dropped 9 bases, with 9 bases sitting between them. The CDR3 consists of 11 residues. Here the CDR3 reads CASRSGAEQFF. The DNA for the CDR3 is TGTGCCAGCAGATCAGGGGCTGAGCAGTTCTTC.

CDR3 coding DNA: TGTGCCAGCAGCGCACCGACTACCGCCTACAATGAGCAGTTCTTC. As protein: CASSAPTTAYNEQFF. The chain combines TRBV9 with TRBJ2-1, with a tentative D call TRBD2 (5 bases). The CDR3 has 15 amino acids. V was trimmed by 3 bases and J by 2 bases, leaving 12 bases between them. Germline-derived CDR1 and CDR2 are SGDLS and YYNGEE.

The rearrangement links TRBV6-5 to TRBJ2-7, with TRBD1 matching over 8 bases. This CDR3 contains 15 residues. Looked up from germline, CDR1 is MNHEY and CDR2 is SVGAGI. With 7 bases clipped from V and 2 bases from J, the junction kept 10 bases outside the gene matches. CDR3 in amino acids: CASTPRTGITYEQYF. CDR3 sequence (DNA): TGTGCCAGCACCCCAAGGACAGGGATAACCTACGAGCAGTACTTC.

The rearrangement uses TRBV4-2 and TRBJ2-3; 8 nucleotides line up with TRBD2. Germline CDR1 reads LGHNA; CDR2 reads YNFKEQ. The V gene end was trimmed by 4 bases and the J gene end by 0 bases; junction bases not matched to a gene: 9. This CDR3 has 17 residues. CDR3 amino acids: CASSPGSSGSSTDTQYF. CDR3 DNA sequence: TGTGCCAGCAGCCCGGGTTCGAGCGGGAGCAGCACAGATACGCAGTATTTT.

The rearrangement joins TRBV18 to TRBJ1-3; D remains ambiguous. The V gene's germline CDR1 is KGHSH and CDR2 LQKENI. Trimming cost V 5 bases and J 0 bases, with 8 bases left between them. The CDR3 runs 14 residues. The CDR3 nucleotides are TGTGCCAGCTCAAAAGCCAACTCTGGAAACACCATATATTTT. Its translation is CASSKANSGNTIYF.

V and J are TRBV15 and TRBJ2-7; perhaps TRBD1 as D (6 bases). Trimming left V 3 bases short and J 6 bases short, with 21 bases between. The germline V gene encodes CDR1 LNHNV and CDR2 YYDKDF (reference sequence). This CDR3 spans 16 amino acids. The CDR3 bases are TGTGCCACCAGCAGTGAAGCGGTCGGACAGATCCGCGAGCAGTACTTC. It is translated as CATSSEAVGQIREQYF.